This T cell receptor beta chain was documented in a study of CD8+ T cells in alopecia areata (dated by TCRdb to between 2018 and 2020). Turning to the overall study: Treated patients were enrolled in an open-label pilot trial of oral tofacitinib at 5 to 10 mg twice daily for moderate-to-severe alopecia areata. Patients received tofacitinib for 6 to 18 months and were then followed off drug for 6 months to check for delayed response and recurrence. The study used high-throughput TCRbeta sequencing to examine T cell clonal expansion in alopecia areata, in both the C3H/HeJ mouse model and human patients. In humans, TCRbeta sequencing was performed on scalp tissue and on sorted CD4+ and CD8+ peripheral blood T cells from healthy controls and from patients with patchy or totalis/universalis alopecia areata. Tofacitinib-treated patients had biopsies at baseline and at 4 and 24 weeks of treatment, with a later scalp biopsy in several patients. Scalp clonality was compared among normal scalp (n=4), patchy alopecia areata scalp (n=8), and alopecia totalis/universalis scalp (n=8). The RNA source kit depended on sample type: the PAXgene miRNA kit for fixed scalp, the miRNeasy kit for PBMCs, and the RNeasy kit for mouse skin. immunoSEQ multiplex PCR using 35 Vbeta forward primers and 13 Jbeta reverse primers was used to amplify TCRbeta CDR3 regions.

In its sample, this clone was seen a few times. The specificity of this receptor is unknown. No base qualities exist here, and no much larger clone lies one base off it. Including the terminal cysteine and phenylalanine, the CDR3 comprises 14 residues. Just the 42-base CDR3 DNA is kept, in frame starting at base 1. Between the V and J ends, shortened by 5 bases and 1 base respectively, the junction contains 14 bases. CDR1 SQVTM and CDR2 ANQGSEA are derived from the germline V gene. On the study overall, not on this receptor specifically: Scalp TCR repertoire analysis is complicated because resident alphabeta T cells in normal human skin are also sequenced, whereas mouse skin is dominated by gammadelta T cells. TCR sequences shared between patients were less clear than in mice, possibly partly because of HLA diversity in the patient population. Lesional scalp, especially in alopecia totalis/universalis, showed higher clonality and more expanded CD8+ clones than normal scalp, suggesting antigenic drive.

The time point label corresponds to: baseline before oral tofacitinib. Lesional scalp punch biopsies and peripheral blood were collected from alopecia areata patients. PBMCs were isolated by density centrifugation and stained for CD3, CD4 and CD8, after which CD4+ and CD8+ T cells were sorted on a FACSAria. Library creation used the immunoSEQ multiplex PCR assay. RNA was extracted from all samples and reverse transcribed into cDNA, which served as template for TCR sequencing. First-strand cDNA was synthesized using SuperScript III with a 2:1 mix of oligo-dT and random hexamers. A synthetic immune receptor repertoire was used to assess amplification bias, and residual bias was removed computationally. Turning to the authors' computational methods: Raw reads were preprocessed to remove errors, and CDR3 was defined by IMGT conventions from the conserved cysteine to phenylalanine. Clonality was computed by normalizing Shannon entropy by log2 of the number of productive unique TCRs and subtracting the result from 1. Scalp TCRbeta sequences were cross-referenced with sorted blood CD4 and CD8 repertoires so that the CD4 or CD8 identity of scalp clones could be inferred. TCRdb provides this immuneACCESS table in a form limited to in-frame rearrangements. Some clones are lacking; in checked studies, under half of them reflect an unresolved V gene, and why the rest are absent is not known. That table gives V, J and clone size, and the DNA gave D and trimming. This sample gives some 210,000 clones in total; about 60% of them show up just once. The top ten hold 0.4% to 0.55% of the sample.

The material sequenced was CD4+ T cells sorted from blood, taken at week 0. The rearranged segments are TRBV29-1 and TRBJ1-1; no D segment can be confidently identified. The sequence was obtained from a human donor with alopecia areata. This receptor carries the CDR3 CSVLHLRQNTEAFF. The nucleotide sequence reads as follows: TGCAGCGTTCTTCATCTACGGCAGAACACTGAAGCTTTCTTT. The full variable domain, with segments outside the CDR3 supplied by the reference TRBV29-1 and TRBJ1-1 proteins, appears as SAVISQKPSRDICQRGTSLTIQCQVDSQVTMMFWYRQQPGQSLTLIATANQGSEATYESGFVIDKFPISRPNLTFSTLTVSNMSPEDSSIYLCSVLHLRQNTEAFFGQGTRLTVV.